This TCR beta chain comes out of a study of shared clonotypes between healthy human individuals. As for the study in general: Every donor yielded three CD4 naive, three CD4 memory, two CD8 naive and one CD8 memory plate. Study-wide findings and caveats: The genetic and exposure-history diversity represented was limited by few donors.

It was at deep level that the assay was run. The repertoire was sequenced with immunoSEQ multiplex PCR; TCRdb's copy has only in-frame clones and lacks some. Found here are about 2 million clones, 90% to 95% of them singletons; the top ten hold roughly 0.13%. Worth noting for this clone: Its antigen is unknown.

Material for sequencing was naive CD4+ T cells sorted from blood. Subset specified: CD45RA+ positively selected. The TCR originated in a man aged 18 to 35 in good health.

CDR3 loop: CASSSLTGLGWNEQFF. DNA for the CDR3: TGTGCCAGCAGCTCTTTAACGGGACTAGGCTGGAATGAGCAGTTCTTC. V usage is TRBV7-8 and J usage is TRBJ2-1; the match to TRBD2 covers 8 bases. CDR1 is SGHVS, CDR2 FQNEAQ, per germline. V was clipped by 4 bases and J by 7 bases; unmatched bases: 12. The CDR3 has 16 amino acids.